Listed below are T cell receptor beta chains from one sample, sequenced in a study of cytomegalovirus exposure and HLA in healthy donors. Using immunoSEQ multiplex PCR, the repertoire was profiled, and TCRdb retains in-frame clones only, with some absent. The profile shows some 200,000 clones, 70% of them singletons. The sample comprised PBMCs. These receptors were taken from a man aged 40-50 years in good health and CMV-seropositive. The CDR3 runs from the conserved cysteine through the conserved F or W. The order of the fields is D gene, V gene, clone size, J gene, CDR3 protein, CDR3 DNA. The D gene is left open where the match is weak. The size of a clone is reported for some rows only, either as once, few or many, or as a class for expanded clones.

-,TRBV4-1,-,TRBJ2-7,CASSNLGQQFEQYF,TGCGCCAGCAGCAACCTCGGCCAACAGTTCGAGCAGTACTTC
-,TRBV5-1,-,TRBJ1-2,CASSLGTALYGYTF,TGCGCCAGCAGCTTGGGGACAGCCCTCTATGGCTACACCTTC
TRBD1,TRBV7-9,-,TRBJ1-2,CASSPGQGAGYGYTF,TGTGCCAGCAGCCCGGGACAGGGGGCGGGCTATGGCTACACCTTC
-,TRBV4-1,-,TRBJ1-5,CASSQLRGSNQPQHF,TGCGCCAGCAGCCAACTCCGGGGAAGCAATCAGCCCCAGCATTTT
TRBD1,TRBV5-1,-,TRBJ1-2,CASSTGQENYGYTF,TGCGCCAGCAGCACCGGACAGGAGAACTATGGCTACACCTTC
-,TRBV5-1,-,TRBJ1-4,CASSTEGSNEKLFF,TGCGCCAGCAGCACGGAGGGATCTAATGAAAAACTGTTTTTT
TRBD1,TRBV19,-,TRBJ1-5,CASSMSGARGGQAQHF,TGTGCCAGTAGTATGTCCGGGGCAAGAGGGGGCCAAGCCCAGCATTTT
TRBD2,TRBV2,-,TRBJ2-1,CASRLTSAGVIEQFF,TGTGCCAGCAGGTTAACTAGCGCAGGAGTTATAGAGCAGTTCTTC
TRBD1,TRBV4-3,-,TRBJ1-1,CASSQHDVFRDRPLNTEAFF,TGCGCCAGCAGCCAACATGATGTTTTCCGGGACAGGCCCCTGAACACTGAAGCTTTCTTT
TRBD2,TRBV19,once,TRBJ2-7,CASSIGTSYEQYF,TGTGCCAGTAGTATTGGGACTAGCTACGAGCAGTACTTC
-,TRBV7-8,-,TRBJ2-4,CASSPAAAEAKNIQYF,TGTGCCAGCAGCCCAGCGGCGGCGGAGGCCAAAAACATTCAGTACTTC
-,TRBV7-3,-,TRBJ2-1,CASSSLGGGGPGEQFF,TGTGCCAGCAGCTCGTTGGGCGGCGGGGGCCCCGGGGAGCAGTTCTTC
TRBD1,TRBV10-3,once,TRBJ2-5,CAIRTGQGAHGETQYF,TGTGCCATCAGAACCGGACAGGGTGCTCATGGGGAGACCCAGTACTTC
TRBD2,TRBV6-6,few,TRBJ2-1,CAVNSGLAGVDEQFF,TGTGCCGTAAACTCGGGACTAGCGGGGGTGGATGAGCAGTTCTTC
-,TRBV11-2,-,TRBJ1-2,CASSSIRGYLNGYTF,TGTGCCAGCAGCTCCATAAGGGGATACTTAAATGGCTACACCTTC
TRBD1,TRBV10-3,few,TRBJ1-6,CAAAGTGDSPLHF,TGTGCCGCAGCCGGGACAGGGGATTCACCCCTCCACTTT
-,TRBV11-1,-,TRBJ2-7,CASSLLEGDEQYF,TGTGCCAGCAGCTTACTTGAGGGGGACGAGCAGTACTTC
-,TRBV5-4,-,TRBJ2-4,CASSLQKGDTKNIQYF,TGTGCCAGCAGCTTGCAAAAGGGGGATACCAAAAACATTCAGTACTTC
-,TRBV25-1,-,TRBJ1-2,CASRTEGDYGYTF,TGTGCCAGCCGGACGGAGGGAGATTATGGCTACACCTTC
-,TRBV7-9,-,TRBJ1-2,CASSLSYGYTF,TGTGCCAGCAGTTTGAGTTATGGCTACACCTTC
-,TRBV10-3,-,TRBJ2-1,CAIGRGGGNEQFF,TGTGCCATCGGGAGGGGGGGCGGGAATGAGCAGTTCTTC
-,TRBV27,once,TRBJ2-7,CASSLLGQGGQDEQYF,TGTGCCAGCAGTTTATTAGGGCAGGGAGGCCAGGACGAGCAGTACTTC
TRBD1,TRBV5-1,-,TRBJ2-1,CASSPGDSRGGVNEQFF,TGCGCCAGCAGTCCCGGGGATAGTAGAGGGGGCGTCAATGAGCAGTTCTTC
TRBD1,TRBV5-6,-,TRBJ1-1,CASAVGQGNTEAFF,TGTGCCAGCGCGGTGGGACAGGGGAACACTGAAGCTTTCTTT
TRBD1,TRBV6-5,-,TRBJ2-5,CASSYPRQGAIETQYF,TGTGCCAGCAGTTATCCTCGACAGGGGGCGATTGAGACCCAGTACTTC
-,TRBV2,-,TRBJ2-3,CASSEPPYTDTQYF,TGTGCCAGCAGTGAACCCCCTTACACAGATACGCAGTATTTT
TRBD1,TRBV6-6,-,TRBJ2-2,CASKGQGDLWVGELFF,TGTGCCAGCAAGGGACAGGGAGATCTCTGGGTCGGGGAGCTGTTTTTT
TRBD2,TRBV11-2,-,TRBJ2-6,CASSSIGRGGSGANVLTF,TGTGCCAGCAGCTCTATCGGACGGGGGGGATCTGGGGCCAACGTCCTGACTTTC